The next 10 T cell receptor beta chains were all read from a single sample in a study of cytomegalovirus exposure and HLA in healthy donors. The PCR had 60 Vbeta and 13 Jbeta primers. TCRdb's copy holds only in-frame clones and misses some; the assay was immunoSEQ multiplex PCR. The sample contains 150,000 to 200,000 clones, around 80% of which appear only once. Sequencing used PBMCs. The receptors stem from a woman aged 25 to 39 in good health and CMV-seronegative.

J is TRBJ1-5 and V is TRBV5-1; no clear D. The CDR3 is made up of 12 amino acids. V was cut by 5 bases and J by 3 bases, with 6 bases left in between. In germline, CDR1 is SGHRS, CDR2 YFSETQ. The chain's CDR3 is CASSRDNQPQHF. In DNA form, the CDR3 reads TGCGCCAGCAGTCGGGACAATCAGCCCCAGCATTTT.

The CDR3, as DNA: TGTGCCAGCAGCTTAGGATGGGGCGGCGACAGTGAAAAACTGTTTTTT. This gives the protein CASSLGWGGDSEKLFF. The chain recombines TRBV7-9 with TRBJ1-4; D is perhaps TRBD1 (5 bases). In germline, CDR1 is SEHNR, CDR2 FQNEAQ (reference sequence). The CDR3 covers 16 residues. The germline V and J ends were trimmed by 1 base and 7 bases, with 16 bases remaining between them.

The chain joins TRBV7-7 to TRBJ2-1; D perhaps matches TRBD1 (6 bases). The germline V and J ends were trimmed by 4 bases and 2 bases, with 15 bases remaining between them. The CDR3 consists of 16 residues. CDR1 and CDR2 from the germline V gene are SSHAT and FNYEAQ (reference sequence). The CDR3: CASSSYREIPYNEQFF. Written as DNA, the CDR3 is TGTGCCAGCAGCTCTTACAGGGAAATCCCCTACAATGAGCAGTTCTTC.

In DNA form, the CDR3 reads TGTGCCAGCAGCCTAGACAGGGGAGGACCTAATGAAAAACTGTTTTTT. It encodes CASSLDRGGPNEKLFF. The rearrangement links TRBV7-2 to TRBJ1-4; 8 nucleotides match TRBD1. The V and J ends lost 5 bases and 3 bases, in that order; junction bases with no gene match: 8. The CDR3 consists of 16 residues. The germline CDR1 and CDR2 sequences are SGHTA and FQGNSA.

This clone was recorded only once. The chain carries TRBV19 and TRBJ1-2; no firm D call. V was clipped by 1 base and J by 0 bases, with 12 bases between them. CDR3 length equals 16 residues. Germline CDR1 LNHDA, CDR2 SQIVND (reference sequence). The CDR3 is CASSIAAGGSNYGYTF. The CDR3 DNA is TGTGCCAGTAGTATAGCGGCCGGCGGCTCTAACTATGGCTACACCTTC. The full variable domain, with the rest looked up from reference TRBV19 and TRBJ1-2, is DGGITQSPKYLFRKEGQNVTLSCEQNLNHDAMYWYRQDPGQGLRLIYYSQIVNDFQKGDIAEGYSVSREKKESFPLTVTSAQKNPTAFYLCASSIAAGGSNYGYTFGSGTRLTVV.

This clone has just one count. The chain is built from TRBV10-3 and TRBJ2-3; 9 bases line up with TRBD2. The CDR3 extends over 14 amino acids. Trimming cost V 10 bases and J 2 bases; bases outside gene matches: 7. CDR1 is ENHRY and CDR2 is SYGVKD in the germline V gene. DNA for the CDR3: TGTGCCACAAACCTAGCGGGGAACACAGATACGCAGTATTTT. Residues: CATNLAGNTDTQYF.

This clone was counted a single time. This sequence joins TRBV19 and TRBJ2-6; TRBD1 aligns across 9 bases. J was trimmed by 0 bases and V by 8 bases; bases with no gene match: 8. Germline CDR1 reads LNHDA; CDR2 reads SQIVND (reference sequence). This CDR3 region has 17 residues. The DNA of the CDR3 is TGTGCCAGTGGTGACGGGACAGGGCTCTCTGGGGCCAACGTCCTGACTTTC. This translates into CASGDGTGLSGANVLTF. Complete variable domain (other parts from reference TRBV19 and TRBJ2-6): DGGITQSPKYLFRKEGQNVTLSCEQNLNHDAMYWYRQDPGQGLRLIYYSQIVNDFQKGDIAEGYSVSREKKESFPLTVTSAQKNPTAFYLCASGDGTGLSGANVLTFGAGSRLTVL.

This chain joins TRBV27 and TRBJ1-2, with TRBD1 matching over 7 bases. CDR1 and CDR2 from the germline V gene are MNHEY and SMNVEV (reference sequence). The CDR3 spans 12 residues. J lost 7 bases, V lost 5 bases, and 4 bases had no gene match. The CDR3 coding sequence is TGTGCCAGCAGTCCCAGGGGGGTTGGCTACACCTTC. Amino acid sequence: CASSPRGVGYTF.

This clone was observed a few times. The sample has other DNA sequences that encode this CDR3 too. V usage is TRBV6-5 and J usage is TRBJ2-1; TRBD2 agrees at 8 bases. The CDR3 is 15 residues long. Germline V lookup: CDR1 MNHEY, CDR2 SVGAGI. The V gene end was trimmed by 5 bases and the J gene end by 1 base; junction bases not matched to a gene: 4. CDR3 residues: CASSPSGGSYNEQFF. CDR3 DNA sequence: TGTGCCAGCAGTCCCAGCGGGGGTTCCTACAATGAGCAGTTCTTC.

This chain joins TRBV5-1 and TRBJ1-2; D unresolved. Germline V CDR1 and CDR2: SGHRS, YFSETQ. V gave up 3 bases and J gave up 8 bases, with 14 bases separating them. CDR3 length equals 13 residues. The CDR3 here is CASSSGFGRGYTF. CDR3 sequence (DNA): TGCGCCAGCAGCTCGGGATTCGGGAGGGGCTACACCTTC.